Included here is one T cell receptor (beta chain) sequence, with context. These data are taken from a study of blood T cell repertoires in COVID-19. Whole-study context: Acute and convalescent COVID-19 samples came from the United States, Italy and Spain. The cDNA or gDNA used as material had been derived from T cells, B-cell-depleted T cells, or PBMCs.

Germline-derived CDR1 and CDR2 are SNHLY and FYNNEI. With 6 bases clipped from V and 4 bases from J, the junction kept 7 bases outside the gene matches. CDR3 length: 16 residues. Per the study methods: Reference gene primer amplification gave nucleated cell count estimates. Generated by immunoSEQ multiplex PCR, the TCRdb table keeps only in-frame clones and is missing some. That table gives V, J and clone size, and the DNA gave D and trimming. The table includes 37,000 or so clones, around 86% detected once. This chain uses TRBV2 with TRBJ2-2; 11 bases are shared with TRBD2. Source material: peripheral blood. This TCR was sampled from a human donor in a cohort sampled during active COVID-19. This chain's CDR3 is CASRRGLAAGTGELFF. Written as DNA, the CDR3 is TGTGCCAGCAGGCGGGGACTAGCGGCGGGCACCGGGGAGCTGTTTTTT.